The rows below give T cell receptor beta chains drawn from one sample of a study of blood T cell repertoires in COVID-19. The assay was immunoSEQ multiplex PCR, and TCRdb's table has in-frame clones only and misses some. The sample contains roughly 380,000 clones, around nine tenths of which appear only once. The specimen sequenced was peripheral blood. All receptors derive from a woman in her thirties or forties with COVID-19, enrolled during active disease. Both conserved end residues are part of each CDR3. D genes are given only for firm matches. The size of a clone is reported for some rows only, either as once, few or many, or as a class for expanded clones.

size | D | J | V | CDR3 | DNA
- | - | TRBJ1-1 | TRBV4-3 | CASSQAVALYEAFF | TGCGCCAGCAGCCAAGCAGTAGCCCTTTACGAAGCTTTCTTT
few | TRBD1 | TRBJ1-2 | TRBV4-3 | CASSQAVTGGDGYTF | TGCGCCAGCAGCCAAGCCGTGACAGGGGGCGATGGCTACACCTTC
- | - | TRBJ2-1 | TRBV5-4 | CASSLDLTGEQFF | TGTGCCAGCAGCTTGGACCTCACCGGTGAGCAGTTCTTC
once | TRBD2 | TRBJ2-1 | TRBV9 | CASSVAPTSGGAGSYNEQFF | TGTGCCAGCAGCGTAGCCCCTACTAGCGGGGGGGCCGGGTCCTACAATGAGCAGTTCTTC
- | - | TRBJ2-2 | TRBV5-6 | CASSLAEGRGTGELFF | TGTGCCAGCAGCTTGGCCGAAGGGCGGGGCACCGGGGAGCTGTTTTTT
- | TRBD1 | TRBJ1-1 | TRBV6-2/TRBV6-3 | CASSILGQGTEAFF | TGTGCCAGCAGTATCCTAGGACAGGGGACTGAAGCTTTCTTT
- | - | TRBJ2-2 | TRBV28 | CASSSQTKTGELFF | TGTGCCAGCAGTTCCCAGACAAAGACCGGGGAGCTGTTTTTT
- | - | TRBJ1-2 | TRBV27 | CASSLSGQAGYGYTF | TGTGCCAGCAGTTTATCGGGTCAGGCAGGATACGGCTACACCTTC
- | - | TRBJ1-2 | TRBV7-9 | CASSLVSDSAGYTF | TGTGCCAGCAGCTTAGTGTCGGACTCGGCTGGCTACACCTTC
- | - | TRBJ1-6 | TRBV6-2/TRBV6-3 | CASSFRGMGSPLHF | TGTGCCAGCAGTTTCAGGGGCATGGGTTCACCCCTCCACTTT
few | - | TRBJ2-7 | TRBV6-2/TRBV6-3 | CASSYAKLGEQYF | TGTGCCAGCAGTTATGCTAAACTCGGCGAGCAGTACTTC
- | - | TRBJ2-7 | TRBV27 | CASRSHLRGSEQYF | TGTGCCAGCAGATCCCATCTCAGGGGATCCGAGCAGTACTTC
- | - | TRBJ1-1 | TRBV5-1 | CASSTLGGDSSLF | TGCGCCAGCAGCACCCTAGGGGGTGACAGTTCCCTCTTT
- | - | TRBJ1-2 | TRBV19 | CASHPTGGRYGYTF | TGTGCCAGCCATCCGACGGGGGGGAGGTATGGCTACACCTTC
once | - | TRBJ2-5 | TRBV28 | CASEAGSEETQYF | TGTGCCAGTGAAGCGGGCAGCGAAGAGACCCAGTACTTC
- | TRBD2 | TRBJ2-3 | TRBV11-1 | CASSLASGGLDTQYF | TGTGCCAGCAGCTTAGCTAGCGGGGGGTTAGATACGCAGTATTTT
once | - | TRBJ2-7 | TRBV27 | CASSLSGRLDYEQYF | TGTGCCAGCAGTTTATCGGGTCGGCTAGACTACGAGCAGTACTTC
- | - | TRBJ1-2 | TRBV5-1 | CASSLGQGYAGYTF | TGCGCCAGCAGCTTGGGGCAGGGGTACGCTGGCTACACCTTC
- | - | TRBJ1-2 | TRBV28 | CASSFIRFSNYGYTF | TGTGCCAGCAGTTTTATCAGATTCTCTAACTATGGCTACACCTTC
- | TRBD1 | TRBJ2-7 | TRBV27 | CASGRQGHYYEQYF | TGTGCCAGCGGACGACAGGGCCACTACTACGAGCAGTACTTC
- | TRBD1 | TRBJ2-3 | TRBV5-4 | CASKQGDADTQYF | TGTGCCAGCAAACAGGGGGACGCAGATACGCAGTATTTT
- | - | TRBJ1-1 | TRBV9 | CASSVSQQDTEAFF | TGTGCCAGCAGCGTCTCACAGCAGGACACTGAAGCTTTCTTT
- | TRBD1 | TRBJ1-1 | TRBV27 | CASSFGTANTEAFF | TGTGCCAGCAGTTTTGGGACAGCCAACACTGAAGCTTTCTTT
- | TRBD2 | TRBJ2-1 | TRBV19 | CASSVGRLAGGGAEQFF | TGTGCCAGTAGTGTTGGGAGACTAGCGGGAGGGGGGGCTGAGCAGTTCTTC
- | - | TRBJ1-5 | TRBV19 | CASSISGRPNQPQHF | TGTGCCAGTAGTATATCTGGGAGGCCCAATCAGCCCCAGCATTTT
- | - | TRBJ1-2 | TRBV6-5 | CASSSRGMDGYTF | TGTGCCAGCAGTTCCCGGGGAATGGATGGCTACACCTTC
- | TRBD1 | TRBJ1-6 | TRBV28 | CASSLSPTGRGNSPLHF | TGTGCCAGCAGTTTATCGCCGACAGGGAGAGGTAATTCACCCCTCCACTTT
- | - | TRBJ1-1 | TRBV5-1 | CASSLYGVGGNTEAFF | TGCGCCAGCAGCTTGTACGGGGTAGGGGGGAACACTGAAGCTTTCTTT
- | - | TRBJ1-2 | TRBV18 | CASSPSAGDYGYTF | TGTGCCAGCTCACCCTCGGCAGGGGACTATGGCTACACCTTC
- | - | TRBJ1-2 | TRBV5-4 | CASSLGGGPGYGYTF | TGTGCCAGCAGCTTGGGGGGGGGCCCTGGCTATGGCTACACCTTC
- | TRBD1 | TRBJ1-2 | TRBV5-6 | CASSLMDRGWDGYTF | TGTGCCAGCAGCTTGATGGACAGGGGATGGGATGGCTACACCTTC
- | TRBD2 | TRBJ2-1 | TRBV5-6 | CASSLGLAGDNEQFF | TGTGCCAGCAGCCTGGGACTAGCGGGAGACAATGAGCAGTTCTTC
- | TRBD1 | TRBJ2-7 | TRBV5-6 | CASSLAGTGGGGAEQYF | TGTGCCAGCAGCTTGGCCGGGACAGGGGGCGGGGGAGCCGAGCAGTACTTC
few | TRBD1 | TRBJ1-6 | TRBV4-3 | CASSRDRGLNSPLHF | TGCGCCAGCTCCCGGGACAGGGGCCTAAATTCACCCCTCCACTTT
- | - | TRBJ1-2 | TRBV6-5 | CASSPTGRAGYTF | TGTGCCAGCAGTCCCACAGGGAGGGCCGGCTACACCTTC
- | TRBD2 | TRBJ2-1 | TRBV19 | CASSLGPSGRNEQFF | TGTGCCAGTAGCCTGGGGCCTAGCGGGAGGAATGAGCAGTTCTTC
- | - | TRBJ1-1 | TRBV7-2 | CASSRPLTGRNTEAFF | TGTGCCAGCAGCCGTCCTTTGACAGGAAGGAACACTGAAGCTTTCTTT
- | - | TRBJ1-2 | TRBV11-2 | CASTARGYYGYTF | TGTGCCAGCACCGCCCGGGGGTACTATGGCTACACCTTC
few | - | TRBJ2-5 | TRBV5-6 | CASSLVGRQETQYF | TGTGCCAGCAGCTTGGTTGGCAGACAAGAGACCCAGTACTTC
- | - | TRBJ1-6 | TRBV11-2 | CASRPNGQRMRPLHF | TGTGCCAGCAGGCCAAACGGACAACGGATGAGACCCCTCCACTTT
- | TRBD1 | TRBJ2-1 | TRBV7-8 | CASSPRGQGYNEQFF | TGTGCCAGCAGCCCCCGGGGACAGGGCTACAATGAGCAGTTCTTC
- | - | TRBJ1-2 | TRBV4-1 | CASSQDFGGEGGYTF | TGCGCCAGCAGCCAAGATTTTGGGGGCGAGGGAGGCTACACCTTC
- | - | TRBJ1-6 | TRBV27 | CASSLVQGRNSPLHF | TGTGCCAGCAGTTTGGTTCAGGGTCGAAATTCACCCCTCCACTTT
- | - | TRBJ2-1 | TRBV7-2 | CASSFLINEQFF | TGTGCCAGCAGCTTTCTTATAAATGAGCAGTTCTTC
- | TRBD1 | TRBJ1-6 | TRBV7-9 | CASSLGWGQGEGGSPLHF | TGTGCCAGCAGCCTAGGATGGGGACAGGGGGAAGGAGGATCACCCCTCCACTTT
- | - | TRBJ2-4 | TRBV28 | CASSLLSLAKNIQYF | TGTGCCAGCAGTTTGTTGTCTCTAGCCAAAAACATTCAGTACTTC
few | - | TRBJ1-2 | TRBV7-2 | CASSLVGRASYGYTF | TGTGCCAGCAGCTTAGTTGGCAGGGCTAGCTATGGCTACACCTTC
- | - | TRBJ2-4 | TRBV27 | CASSLTDADIQYF | TGTGCCAGCAGTTTAACGGATGCGGACATTCAGTACTTC
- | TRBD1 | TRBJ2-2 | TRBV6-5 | CASSPTGGNTGELFF | TGTGCCAGCAGCCCGACAGGGGGAAACACCGGGGAGCTGTTTTTT
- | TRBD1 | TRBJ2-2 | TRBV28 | CASTRQGDTGELFF | TGTGCCAGCACGAGACAGGGGGACACCGGGGAGCTGTTTTTT
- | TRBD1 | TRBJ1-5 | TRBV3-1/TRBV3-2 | CASSQGTGDGNQPQHF | TGTGCCAGCAGCCAGGGTACAGGGGATGGCAATCAGCCCCAGCATTTT
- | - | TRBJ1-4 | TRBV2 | CASRGDSGNDKLFF | TGTGCCAGCAGGGGAGACAGCGGGAATGATAAACTGTTTTTT
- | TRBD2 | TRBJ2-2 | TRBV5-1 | CASSIRPGLTRTGELFF | TGCGCCAGCAGCATCCGGCCGGGACTAACGAGGACCGGGGAGCTGTTTTTT
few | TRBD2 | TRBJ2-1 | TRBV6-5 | CASTSSGRFNEQFF | TGTGCCAGCACCTCTAGCGGGAGGTTTAATGAGCAGTTCTTC
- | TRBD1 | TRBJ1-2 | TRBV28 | CASSSGTGGTYGYTF | TGTGCCAGCAGTTCGGGGACAGGGGGTACTTATGGCTACACCTTC
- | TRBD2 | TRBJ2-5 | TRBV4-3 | CASSPAGGQTQYF | TGCGCCAGCAGCCCAGCGGGGGGGCAGACCCAGTACTTC
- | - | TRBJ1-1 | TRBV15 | CATSPRDTGSTEAFF | TGTGCCACCAGCCCCCGAGATACGGGGTCCACTGAAGCTTTCTTT